These 4 T cell receptor beta chains were all obtained from the same sample, sequenced in a study of CD8+ T cells in alopecia areata. Sequencing templates came from extracted RNA that was reverse transcribed into cDNA. Clones were read by immunoSEQ multiplex PCR, and TCRdb kept only the in-frame ones, dropping some. The repertoire holds roughly 250,000 clones, with approximately 61% as singletons. The sequencing used CD4+ T cells sorted from blood, collected at week 0. These receptors were obtained from a human donor with alopecia areata.

In its sample, this clone was seen a few times. V is TRBV30 and J is TRBJ2-3, with TRBD2 identical over 8 bases. This CDR3 has 15 residues. Germline V gene data show CDR1 as GTSNPN and CDR2 as SVGIG (reference sequence). With V trimmed by 4 bases and J by 0 bases, 6 bases remained unmatched. CDR3 bases: TGTGCCTGGAATCTCGGGGGGGATAGCACAGATACGCAGTATTTT. It specifies CAWNLGGDSTDTQYF.

This rearrangement joins TRBV5-1 to TRBJ2-5, with 11 bases aligning to TRBD2. J gave up 1 base and V 4 bases, and 6 bases lay outside the gene matches. The CDR3 is made up of 16 amino acids. Germline V gene data show CDR1 as SGHRS and CDR2 as YFSETQ. The CDR3 DNA follows: TGCGCCAGCAGCCTGGGGACTAGCGGTTTCCAAGAGACCCAGTACTTC. Translating gives CASSLGTSGFQETQYF. Variable domain in full (rest from reference TRBV5-1 and TRBJ2-5): KAGVTQTPRYLIKTRGQQVTLSCSPISGHRSVSWYQQTPGQGLQFLFEYFSETQRNKGNFPGRFSGRQFSNSRSEMNVSTLELGDSALYLCASSLGTSGFQETQYFGPGTRLLVL.

V gene TRBV5-1 combines with J gene TRBJ2-5; D is unclear. Germline V gene sequence: CDR1 SGHRS, CDR2 YFSETQ. V lost 5 bases to trimming and J lost 5 bases, with 13 bases between them. There are 13 residues in the CDR3. Written as DNA, the CDR3 is TGCGCCAGCAGAAGTGCCGGTGGGGAGACCCAGTACTTC. Translated: CASRSAGGETQYF.

The J gene is TRBJ2-4, the V gene TRBV30, with a weak D call TRBD1 (5 bases). Trimming took 3 bases from V and 6 from J, leaving 15 bases between them. Germline V gene sequence: CDR1 GTSNPN, CDR2 SVGIG (reference sequence). There are 14 residues in the CDR3. The CDR3 coding sequence is TGTGCCTGGAGGCTGAGTGGGGCACTAAACATTCAGTACTTC. It translates to CAWRLSGALNIQYF.